The present TCR beta chain was sequenced within a study of long-term antiretroviral therapy in people with HIV. For this clone: Its antigen is unidentified.

Researchers ran immunoSEQ v3.0 at survey level. In sequencing, roughly 40,000-55,000 T-cell genomes per sample were targeted. Clones were read by immunoSEQ multiplex PCR, and TCRdb kept only the in-frame ones, dropping some. The sample holds approximately 9,000 clones, around 83% seen once. Findings and limits, study-wide: After ART, diversity increased yet remained lower than transplant donor controls. Repertoires with HIV possessed tighter CDR3 length spans than those of controls. All time points showed a repertoire dominated by clones expanded before ART.

Trimming at V came to 6 bases and at J to 4 bases, leaving 2 bases not matched to a gene. The CDR3 has 13 amino acids. The germline V gene encodes CDR1 MNHNS and CDR2 SASEGT. This receptor was identified in a man aged 25 to 45 with HIV. The sequencing used unsorted PBMCs, collected 0.3 years before starting antiretroviral therapy. The chain employs TRBV6-1 and TRBJ1-3; 8 bases map to TRBD1. The CDR3 is CASRWTGGNTIYF. The CDR3 coding sequence is TGTGCCAGCAGGTGGACAGGGGGAAACACCATATATTTT.